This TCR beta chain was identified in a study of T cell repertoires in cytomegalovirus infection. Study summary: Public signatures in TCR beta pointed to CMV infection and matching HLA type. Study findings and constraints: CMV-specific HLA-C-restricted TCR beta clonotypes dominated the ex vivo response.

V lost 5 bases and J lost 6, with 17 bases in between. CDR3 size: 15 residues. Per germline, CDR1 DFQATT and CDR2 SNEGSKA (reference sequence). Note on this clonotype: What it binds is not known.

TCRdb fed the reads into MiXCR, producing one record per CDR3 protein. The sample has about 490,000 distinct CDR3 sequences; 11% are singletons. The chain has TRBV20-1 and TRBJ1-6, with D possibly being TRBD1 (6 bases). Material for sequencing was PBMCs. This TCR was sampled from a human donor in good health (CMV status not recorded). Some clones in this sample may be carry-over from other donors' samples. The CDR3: CSAPPTGSSNSPLHF. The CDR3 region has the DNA TGCAGTGCTCCCCCGACAGGTTCGAGTAATTCACCCCTCCACTTT.